This T cell receptor beta chain comes out of a study of T cell changes during pregnancy in multiple sclerosis. The method was immunoSEQ multiplex PCR; TCRdb's version includes in-frame clones alone and lacks a portion of them. The sample consists of roughly 25,000 clones, about 89% of them appearing once. The sequence was collected from a female donor in good health, enrolled as a control in a pregnancy study. The sequences come from CD8+ T cells from peripheral blood mononuclear cells, collected in the first trimester of pregnancy.

The CDR3 sequence is CASRSGRQPQHF. The CDR3 DNA sequence: TGTGCCAGCAGGAGTGGTCGCCAGCCCCAGCATTTT. The V and J genes are TRBV2 and TRBJ1-5; D ambiguous. Trimming removed 6 bases from V and 7 bases from J, with 10 bases in between. Germline V gene lookup returns CDR1 SNHLY and CDR2 FYNNEI. The CDR3 consists of 12 residues.